These 7 T cell receptor beta chains were all obtained from the same sample, sequenced in a study of blood T cell repertoires in COVID-19. The method was immunoSEQ multiplex PCR; TCRdb's version includes in-frame clones alone and lacks a portion of them. The table lists about 190,000 clones, approximately 91% of them singletons. The material sequenced was peripheral blood. These receptors all come from a man aged 30 to 39 with acute or convalescent COVID-19.

J is TRBJ1-2 and V is TRBV19; 10 nucleotides match TRBD1. V lost 5 bases to trimming and J lost 8 bases; unmatched junction nucleotides: 8. This CDR3 is built from 14 residues. CDR1 is LNHDA, CDR2 SQIVND, per germline (reference sequence). CDR3 DNA sequence: TGTGCCAGTAGTCCTCGACAGGGGGCGCGGGGCTACACCTTC. It translates to CASSPRQGARGYTF.

The rearrangement uses TRBV5-1 and TRBJ1-2; TRBD1 agrees at 9 bases. The CDR3 spans 15 residues. Germline V gene data show CDR1 as SGHRS and CDR2 as YFSETQ. V shed 4 bases, J shed 6 bases, and the junction held 10 bases outside the gene matches. The CDR3 region has the DNA TGCGCCAGCAGCCAACTCACAGGGGGCCCTAATGGCTACACCTTC. Its protein is CASSQLTGGPNGYTF.

The V gene is TRBV18, the J gene TRBJ1-6; 9 nucleotides align to TRBD1. J lost 9 bases, V lost 3 bases, and 6 bases had no gene match. The CDR3 consists of 15 residues. CDR1 is KGHSH and CDR2 is LQKENI in the germline V gene. The CDR3 region is CASSPMTGGFSPLHF. In DNA form, the CDR3 reads TGTGCCAGCTCACCGATGACAGGGGGTTTTTCACCCCTCCACTTT.

The J gene is TRBJ2-1, the V gene TRBV10-3, with 8 bases lining up with TRBD2. Looked up from germline, CDR1 is ENHRY and CDR2 is SYGVKD. The CDR3 has 15 amino acids. Trimming removed 5 bases from V and 4 bases from J; junction bases left unmatched: 7. The chain's CDR3 is CAISPGTSGYNEQFF. As DNA, the CDR3 is TGTGCCATCAGTCCCGGTACTAGCGGTTACAATGAGCAGTTCTTC.

This sequence joins TRBV5-8 and TRBJ2-1, with 7 bases fitting TRBD2. Germline V lookup: CDR1 SGHTS, CDR2 YDEGEE. The CDR3 loop spans 16 amino acids. V lost 4 bases, J lost 1 base, and 8 bases stayed unmatched. CDR3 nucleotide sequence: TGTGCCAGCAGCCGTACTCTAGCGGCGTCCTACAATGAGCAGTTCTTC. This gives the protein CASSRTLAASYNEQFF.

The chain employs TRBV10-2 and TRBJ2-7; 9 nucleotides match TRBD2. CDR3 size: 13 residues. Germline CDR1 is WSHSY and CDR2 is SAAADI. V was clipped by 5 bases and J by 3 bases; unmatched bases: 2. This CDR3 is CASSSGGHYEQYF. CDR3 coding DNA: TGCGCCAGCAGTAGCGGGGGGCACTACGAGCAGTACTTC.

V gene TRBV6-5 combines with J gene TRBJ2-2; 8 nucleotides agree with TRBD1. This CDR3 region has 15 residues. Germline lookup yields CDR1 MNHEY and CDR2 SVGAGI. Losses at the gene ends were 6 bases for V and 4 bases for J; bases not matched to a gene: 7. The CDR3 DNA is TGTGCCAGCAGGGCGGACAGGGCAGGCACCGGGGAGCTGTTTTTT. This sequence encodes CASRADRAGTGELFF.